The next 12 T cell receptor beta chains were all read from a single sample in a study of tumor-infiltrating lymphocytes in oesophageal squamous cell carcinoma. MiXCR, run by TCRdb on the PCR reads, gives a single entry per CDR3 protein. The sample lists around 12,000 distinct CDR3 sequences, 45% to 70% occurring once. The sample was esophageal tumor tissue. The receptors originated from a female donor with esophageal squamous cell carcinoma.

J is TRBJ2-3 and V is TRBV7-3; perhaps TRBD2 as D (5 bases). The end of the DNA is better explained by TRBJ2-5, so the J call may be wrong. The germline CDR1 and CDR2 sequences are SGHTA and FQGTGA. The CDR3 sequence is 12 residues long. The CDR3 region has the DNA TGTGCCAGCAGCATCGGAGGCGAGACCCAGTACTTC. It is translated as CASSIGGETQYF.

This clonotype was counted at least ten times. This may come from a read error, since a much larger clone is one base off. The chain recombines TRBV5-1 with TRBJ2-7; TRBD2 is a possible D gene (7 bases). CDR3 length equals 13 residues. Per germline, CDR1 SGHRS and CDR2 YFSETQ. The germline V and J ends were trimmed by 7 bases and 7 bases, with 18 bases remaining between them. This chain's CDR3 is CASFITGGNEQYF. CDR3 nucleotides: TGCGCCAGCTTCATTACGGGGGGCAATGAGCAGTACTTC.

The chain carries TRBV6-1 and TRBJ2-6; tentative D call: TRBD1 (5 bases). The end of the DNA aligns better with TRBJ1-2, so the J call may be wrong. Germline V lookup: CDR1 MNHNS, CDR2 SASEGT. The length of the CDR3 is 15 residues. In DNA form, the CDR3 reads TGTGCCAGCAGTGAAGCGCGACGGACATACGGCGGCTACACCTTC. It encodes CASSEARRTYGGYTF.

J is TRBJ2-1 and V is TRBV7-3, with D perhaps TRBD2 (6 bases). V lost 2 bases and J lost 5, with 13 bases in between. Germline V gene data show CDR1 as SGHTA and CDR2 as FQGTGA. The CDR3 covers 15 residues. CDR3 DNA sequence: TGTGCCAGCAGCTTATCCGGGAGTATCCACAATGAGCAGTTCTTC. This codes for CASSLSGSIHNEQFF.

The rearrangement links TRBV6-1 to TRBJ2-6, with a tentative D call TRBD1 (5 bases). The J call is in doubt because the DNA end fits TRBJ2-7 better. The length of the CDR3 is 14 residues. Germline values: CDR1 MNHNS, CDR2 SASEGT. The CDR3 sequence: CASSEQGNLYEQYF. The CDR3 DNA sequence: TGTGCCAGCAGTGAACAGGGTAACTTATACGAGCAGTACTTC.

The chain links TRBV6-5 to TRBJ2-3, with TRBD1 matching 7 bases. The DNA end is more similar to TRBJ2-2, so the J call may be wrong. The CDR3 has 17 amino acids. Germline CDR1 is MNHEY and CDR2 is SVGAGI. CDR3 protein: CASSAGGSRWNTGELFF. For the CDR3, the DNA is TGTGCCAGCAGTGCAGGGGGATCCCGGTGGAACACCGGGGAGCTGTTTTTT.

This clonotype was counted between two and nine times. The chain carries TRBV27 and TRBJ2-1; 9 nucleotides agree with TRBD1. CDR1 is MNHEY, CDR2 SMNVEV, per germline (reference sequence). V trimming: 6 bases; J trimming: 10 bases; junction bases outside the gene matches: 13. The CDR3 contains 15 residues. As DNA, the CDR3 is TGTGCCAGCAGAAGTGGGACAGGGACAGGAGGGGAGCAGTTCTTC. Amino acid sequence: CASRSGTGTGGEQFF.

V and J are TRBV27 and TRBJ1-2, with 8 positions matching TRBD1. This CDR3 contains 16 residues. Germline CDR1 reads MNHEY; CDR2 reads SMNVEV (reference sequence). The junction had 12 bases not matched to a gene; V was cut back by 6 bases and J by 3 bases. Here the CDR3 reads CASSLDRAGGYYGYTF. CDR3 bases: TGTGCCAGCAGCCTGGACAGGGCAGGCGGGTACTATGGCTACACCTTC.

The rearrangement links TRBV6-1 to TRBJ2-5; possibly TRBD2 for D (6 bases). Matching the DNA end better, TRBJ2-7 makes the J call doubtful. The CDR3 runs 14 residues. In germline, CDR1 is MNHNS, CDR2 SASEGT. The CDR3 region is CASSPRLGSVEQYF. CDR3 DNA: TGTGCCAGCAGCCCCCGACTAGGATCGGTCGAGCAGTACTTC.

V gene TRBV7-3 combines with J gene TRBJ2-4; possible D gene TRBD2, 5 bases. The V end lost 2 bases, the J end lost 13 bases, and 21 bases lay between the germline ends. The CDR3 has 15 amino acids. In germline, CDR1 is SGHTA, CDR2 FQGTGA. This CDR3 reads CASSLGETPYNEQYF. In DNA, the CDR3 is TGTGCCAGCAGCTTAGGGGAGACCCCCTACAATGAGCAGTACTTC.

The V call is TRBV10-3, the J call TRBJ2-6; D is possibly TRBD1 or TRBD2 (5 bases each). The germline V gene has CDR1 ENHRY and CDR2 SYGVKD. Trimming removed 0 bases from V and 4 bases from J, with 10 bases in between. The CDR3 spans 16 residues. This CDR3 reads CAISESGAAGANVLTF. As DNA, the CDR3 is TGTGCCATCAGTGAGTCCGGGGCCGCCGGGGCCAACGTCCTGACTTTC.

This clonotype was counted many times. CDR3 sequence reads: CASSRGTEYSYTF. The CDR3 coding sequence is TGTGCCAGCAGCCGCGGGACCGAGTATAGCTACACCTTC. The gene calls are TRBV6-1 and TRBJ1-2; tentative D call: TRBD1 (5 bases). V lost 6 bases and J 9 bases, leaving 17 bases between the germline ends. In germline, CDR1 is MNHNS, CDR2 SASEGT. This CDR3 contains 13 residues.